This TCR beta chain was sequenced for a study of OX40 agonist ivuxolimab in advanced cancers. Points on this clone: Its target is not known.

The data were produced by immunoSEQ multiplex PCR, yet TCRdb's version contains in-frame clones alone and is incomplete. The sample contains more than 50,000 clones, 80% to 90% of which appear only once. This CDR3 spans 16 amino acids. Trimming took 0 bases from V and 5 from J; bases not matched to a gene: 4. CDR1 is SGHRS, CDR2 YFSETQ, per germline. Study observations and caveats: Clonal expansion from baseline to week 6 occurred in both CD4+ and CD8+ T cells.

This chain joins TRBV5-1 and TRBJ2-7; 14 nucleotides line up with TRBD2. Sequences were derived from CD4+ or CD8+ T cells sorted from blood, sampled in a trial of the OX40 agonist ivuxolimab. The sequence was collected from an adult with an advanced solid tumor such as melanoma, head and neck, liver or kidney cancer. The CDR3 nucleotides are TGCGCCAGCAGCTTGGGACTAGCGGGGGGGCAGAACGAGCAGTACGTC. Translating gives CASSLGLAGGQNEQYV.